The entry below gives a single TCR beta chain sequence along with its context. Participants were aged about 18 to 90 years, lived in around 22 US areas, and enrolled virtually. Per the authors' pipeline: Amplification from reference gene primers served as the basis for estimated nucleated cell counts. Sequencing used immunoSEQ multiplex PCR; TCRdb keeps in-frame clones, though not all of them. That table supplies the V and J calls and clone size; D and trimming were determined from the DNA. The sample records about 370,000 clones, 75% to 90% being singletons. The CDR3 consists of 12 residues. With V trimmed by 3 bases and J by 9 bases, 5 bases remained unmatched. Germline V gene data show CDR1 as SGDLS and CDR2 as YYNGEE. This record comes from a study of blood T cell repertoires in COVID-19. Study-level information: In each case, the material was cDNA or gDNA derived from T cells, B-cell-depleted T cells, or PBMCs.

The rearrangement uses TRBV9 and TRBJ2-5; 7 nucleotides match TRBD1. The clonotype originates from a young man who had recovered from COVID-19. Material for sequencing was PBMCs or T cells enriched from blood (not recorded which). CDR3 sequence: CASSANRGPQYF. In DNA, the CDR3 is TGTGCCAGCAGCGCAAACAGGGGCCCCCAGTACTTC.